One and the same sample provided the 28 T cell receptor beta chains below, sequenced in a study of blood T cell repertoires in COVID-19 (dated by TCRdb to the early 2020s). Libraries were made using the immunoSEQ multiplex PCR assay. In TCRdb, the immuneACCESS table is reduced to in-frame sequences with V and J assigned. These tables do not hold every clone; where another copy was compared, an unresolved V gene accounts for under half, and the others remain unexplained. Here the sample has around 450,000 clones; about 90% occur a single time. 0.6% of the sample belongs to the ten largest clones. Sequenced input: PBMCs or T cells enriched from blood (not recorded which). The origin of the receptors is a man aged 18 to 30 who had recovered from COVID-19.

This clone was observed once. The rearrangement joins TRBV5-4 to TRBJ1-2; D is undetermined. Germline CDR1 reads SGHNT; CDR2 reads YYREEE (reference sequence). Trimming shortened V by 1 base and J by 5 bases, and 12 bases separated the two germline ends. The CDR3 contains 14 residues. The CDR3 loop reads CASSLLPGWYGYTF. The CDR3 coding sequence is TGTGCCAGCAGCTTGCTTCCGGGTTGGTATGGCTACACCTTC.

The rearrangement uses TRBV7-2 and TRBJ1-6; a weak D match, TRBD1 (6 bases). The CDR3 contains 14 residues. Trimming pared 0 bases from V and 7 bases from J, leaving 7 bases between. Germline-derived CDR1 and CDR2 are SGHTA and FQGNSA. The CDR3: CASSLAGGNSPLHF. The CDR3 nucleotides are TGTGCCAGCAGCTTAGCAGGGGGAAATTCACCCCTCCACTTT. Full variable domain (missing parts from reference TRBV7-2 and TRBJ1-6): GAGVSQSPSNKVTEKGKDVELRCDPISGHTALYWYRQSLGQGLEFLIYFQGNSAPDKSGLPSDRFSAERTGGSVSTLTIQRTQQEDSAVYLCASSLAGGNSPLHFGNGTRLTVT.

This chain joins TRBV5-6 and TRBJ2-2; D might be TRBD1 (6 bases). CDR1 SGHDT and CDR2 YYEEEE come from the germline V gene. This CDR3 is 16 amino acids long. Trimming removed 0 bases at V and 0 bases at J, with 9 bases between. The CDR3 DNA sequence: TGTGCCAGCAGCTTGGGGCCAGGGGCGAACACCGGGGAGCTGTTTTTT. This encodes CASSLGPGANTGELFF.

This chain connects TRBV19 to TRBJ1-3, with TRBD1 identical over 8 bases. This CDR3 has 13 amino acids. Germline lookup yields CDR1 LNHDA and CDR2 SQIVND (reference sequence). V gave up 3 bases and J gave up 7 bases; unmatched junction bases: 2. CDR3 loop: CASSIAGGNTIYF. The DNA for the CDR3 is TGTGCCAGTAGTATTGCAGGGGGCAACACCATATATTTT.

This clone turned up a few times. The chain couples TRBV19 to TRBJ1-1; unclear D gene. Germline CDR1 LNHDA, CDR2 SQIVND (reference sequence). The CDR3 sequence is 13 residues long. Trimming took 3 bases from V and 4 from J, leaving 9 bases between them. The CDR3 reads CASSILGVTEAFF. The CDR3 nucleotides read TGTGCCAGTAGTATTCTGGGCGTCACTGAAGCTTTCTTT.

This chain uses TRBV30 with TRBJ1-1; 9 bases line up with TRBD1. Germline V gene lookup returns CDR1 GTSNPN and CDR2 SVGIG (reference sequence). V lost 5 bases, J lost 0 bases, and 4 bases stayed unmatched. The CDR3 contains 14 residues. The CDR3, as DNA: TGTGCCTGGGGGACAGGGATCATGAACACTGAAGCTTTCTTT. The encoded protein is CAWGTGIMNTEAFF.

The V gene is TRBV24-1, the J gene TRBJ1-1, with D possibly matching TRBD1 (6 bases). The CDR3 length is 14 residues. V gave up 7 bases and J gave up 0 bases, with 11 bases separating them. Germline V gene lookup returns CDR1 KGHDR and CDR2 SFDVKD. The chain's CDR3 is CATSPGHLNTEAFF. DNA for the CDR3: TGTGCCACCAGCCCGGGACATTTGAACACTGAAGCTTTCTTT.

V usage is TRBV9 and J usage is TRBJ1-3, with D uncertain. CDR1 is SGDLS and CDR2 is YYNGEE in the germline V gene. The V and J ends lost 0 bases and 0 bases respectively, with 4 bases between them. The CDR3 length is 14 residues. The CDR3 sequence is CASSVASSGNTIYF. The CDR3 DNA reads as TGTGCCAGCAGCGTAGCGAGCTCTGGAAACACCATATATTTT.

The rearrangement links TRBV11-2 to TRBJ2-1, with D uncertain. Deletions cut 2 bases from V and 4 bases from J, with 6 bases between. CDR1 and CDR2 from the germline V gene are SGHAT and FQNNGV. This CDR3 spans 13 amino acids. The chain's CDR3 is CASSLLGYNEQFF. The CDR3 nucleotides are TGTGCCAGCAGCTTACTCGGTTACAATGAGCAGTTCTTC.

The chain has TRBV12-3 or TRBV12-4 and TRBJ2-1; 8 nucleotides line up with TRBD1. The CDR3 contains 13 residues. J was trimmed by 8 bases and V by 3 bases; bases with no gene match: 3. CDR3 amino acids: CASSFPTGDEQFF. Written as DNA, the CDR3 is TGTGCCAGCAGTTTCCCGACAGGGGATGAGCAGTTCTTC.

In its sample, this clone was seen once. V and J are TRBV11-2 and TRBJ2-3, with D possibly being TRBD1 (5 bases). Looked up from germline, CDR1 is SGHAT and CDR2 is FQNNGV. The germline V and J ends were trimmed by 6 bases and 1 base, with 5 bases remaining between them. This CDR3 comprises 12 residues. CDR3 DNA: TGTGCCAGCAGGACAGGCACAGATACGCAGTATTTT. Translating gives CASRTGTDTQYF. Based on the CDR3 plus reference TRBV11-2 and TRBJ2-3, the full variable domain is EAGVAQSPRYKIIEKRQSVAFWCNPISGHATLYWYQQILGQGPKLLIQFQNNGVVDDSQLPKDRFSAERLKGVDSTLKIQPAKLEDSAVYLCASRTGTDTQYFGPGTRLTVL.

This chain connects TRBV4-1 to TRBJ2-1; a weak D match, TRBD2 (5 bases). CDR1 is MGHRA and CDR2 is YSYEKL in the germline V gene. The CDR3 totals 14 residues. Trimming took 4 bases from V and 10 from J, leaving 17 bases between them. The DNA of the CDR3 is TGCGCCAGCAGCCTGAAAGATGGAGGTACGGAGCAGTTCTTC. This sequence encodes CASSLKDGGTEQFF.

The chain combines TRBV7-9 with TRBJ1-1; D is perhaps TRBD1 (5 bases). V was shortened by 5 bases and J by 11 bases, with 15 bases between the two germline ends. Germline V CDR1 and CDR2: SEHNR, FQNEAQ (reference sequence). The CDR3 extends over 12 amino acids. The CDR3 region has the DNA TGTGCCAGCAGCCCCCCGGCTGGGGGGGCTTTCTTT. Translating gives CASSPPAGGAFF.

The J gene is TRBJ1-1, the V gene TRBV5-1, with 9 nucleotides matching TRBD1. Per germline, CDR1 SGHRS and CDR2 YFSETQ. The CDR3 contains 15 residues. V was pared by 4 bases and J by 1 base, with 5 bases of the junction left unmatched. The CDR3 is CASSPGQGGNTEAFF. Written as DNA, the CDR3 is TGCGCCAGCAGCCCGGGACAGGGAGGGAACACTGAAGCTTTCTTT.

The V gene is TRBV12-3 or TRBV12-4, the J gene TRBJ1-2; D is ambiguous. CDR3 size: 13 residues. V was pared by 4 bases and J by 1 base, with 7 bases between. The CDR3 sequence is CASSYRDNYGYTF. CDR3 coding DNA: TGTGCCAGCAGTTATCGAGATAACTATGGCTACACCTTC.

This sequence joins TRBV6-5 and TRBJ1-2; D is ambiguous. CDR1 and CDR2 (germline): MNHEY, SVGAGI. Trimming pared 6 bases from V and 5 bases from J, leaving 16 bases between. The CDR3 consists of 14 residues. The CDR3 loop is CASRVFSGRYGYTF. CDR3 DNA sequence: TGTGCCAGCAGGGTTTTTAGTGGGAGATATGGCTACACCTTC.

This sequence joins TRBV7-6 and TRBJ2-1, with D uncertain. V dropped 1 base and J dropped 7 bases, with 20 bases sitting between them. The germline V gene encodes CDR1 SGHVS and CDR2 FNYEAQ. CDR3 length equals 17 residues. CDR3 DNA: TGTGCCAGCAGCTTAGTGGTCTTTGAGGCGCCTTTGAATGAGCAGTTCTTC. It specifies CASSLVVFEAPLNEQFF. Using reference TRBV7-6 and TRBJ2-1 for the parts outside the CDR3, the full variable domain is GAGVSQSPRYKVTKRGQDVALRCDPISGHVSLYWYRQALGQGPEFLTYFNYEAQQDKSGLPNDRFSAERPEGSISTLTIQRTEQRDSAMYRCASSLVVFEAPLNEQFFGPGTRLTVL.

CDR3 coding DNA: TGTGCAAGTCGCTTATCGAGACCGGGGAATAGCAATCAGCCCCAGCATTTT. Translated, it gives CASRLSRPGNSNQPQHF. The rearrangement links TRBV12-2 to TRBJ1-5. TRBV12-2 is a pseudogene segment. The CDR3 is made up of 17 amino acids.

This sequence joins TRBV29-1 and TRBJ1-2, with D perhaps TRBD1 (6 bases). V was pared by 3 bases and J by 7 bases, with 12 bases between. This CDR3 has 12 residues. Germline V gene lookup returns CDR1 SQVTM and CDR2 ANQGSEA. The CDR3 loop reads CSVEGDRSGYTF. The DNA for the CDR3 is TGCAGCGTTGAGGGTGACAGGTCTGGCTACACCTTC.

The rearrangement joins TRBV6-5 to TRBJ2-7, with D perhaps TRBD1 (6 bases). CDR1 and CDR2 (germline): MNHEY, SVGAGI. The CDR3 covers 11 residues. V lost 5 bases to trimming and J lost 6 bases, with 8 bases between them. The CDR3 DNA follows: TGTGCCAGCAGTAGAGGGGGCGAGCAGTACTTC. This encodes CASSRGGEQYF.

This clone was observed a handful of times. This rearrangement joins TRBV7-2 to TRBJ1-2; 7 bases match TRBD1. The ends lost 5 bases at V and 8 bases at J; junction bases unmatched: 14. Looked up from germline, CDR1 is SGHTA and CDR2 is FQGNSA. The CDR3 consists of 15 residues. As DNA, the CDR3 is TGTGCCAGCAGCATAAACCCGGGACAGTTTAGCGGCTACACCTTC. It specifies CASSINPGQFSGYTF.

J is TRBJ1-2 and V is TRBV4-1, with D perhaps matching TRBD1 (6 bases). The V end lost 4 bases, the J end lost 3 bases, and 15 bases lay between the germline ends. Germline V gives CDR1 MGHRA, CDR2 YSYEKL. The CDR3 covers 15 residues. For the CDR3, the DNA is TGCGCCAGCAGCCGTATACAGGGAAGTGACTATGGCTACACCTTC. Protein product: CASSRIQGSDYGYTF.

This chain uses TRBV3-1 (or the pseudogene TRBV3-2) with TRBJ1-1, with D maybe TRBD1 (6 bases). CDR3 size: 14 residues. Deletions cut 1 base from V and 4 bases from J, with 10 bases between. Germline V gene lookup returns CDR1 LGHDT and CDR2 YNNKEL (reference sequence). The CDR3 spells CASSQVEGVTEAFF. The CDR3 region has the DNA TGTGCCAGCAGCCAAGTCGAGGGGGTCACTGAAGCTTTCTTT.

J is TRBJ1-6 and V is TRBV18; no firm D call. Germline V gives CDR1 KGHSH, CDR2 LQKENI. V lost 4 bases to trimming and J lost 7 bases, with 5 bases between them. This CDR3 contains 12 residues. CDR3 in amino acids: CASSRANSPLHF. The CDR3 DNA reads TGTGCCAGCTCACGAGCGAATTCACCCCTCCACTTT.

This clone was detected a few times. The J gene is TRBJ1-5, the V gene TRBV5-4; maybe TRBD1 (5 bases). The CDR3 covers 17 residues. V lost 0 bases and J 2 bases, leaving 15 bases between the germline ends. CDR1 is SGHNT, CDR2 YYREEE, per germline (reference sequence). CDR3 nucleotide sequence: TGTGCCAGCAGCTTGGGGGACGGGAGGATACGCAATCAGCCCCAGCATTTT. This encodes CASSLGDGRIRNQPQHF.

This clone was observed once. The J gene is TRBJ1-2, the V gene TRBV2; D may be TRBD1 (6 bases). V lost 5 bases and J 0 bases, leaving 13 bases between the germline ends. The CDR3 is made up of 15 amino acids. Germline V gene sequence: CDR1 SNHLY, CDR2 FYNNEI. The CDR3 coding sequence is TGTGCCAGCAGTCCCAAACAGGGAGCTAACTATGGCTACACCTTC. Translated: CASSPKQGANYGYTF.

The chain couples TRBV28 to TRBJ1-2; no clear D gene. Germline loops: CDR1 MDHEN, CDR2 SYDVKM. This CDR3 region has 11 residues. V lost 6 bases to trimming and J lost 3 bases, with 5 bases between them. The DNA for the CDR3 is TGTGCCAGCAGCTCCGACTATGGCTACACCTTC. Amino acids: CASSSDYGYTF.

This clone has only one observation. The genes are TRBV3-1 (or the pseudogene TRBV3-2) and TRBJ2-7; weak D call: TRBD2 (6 bases). Germline assignment: CDR1 LGHDT and CDR2 YNNKEL (reference sequence). The CDR3 sequence is 15 residues long. V lost 0 bases, J lost 4 bases, and 13 bases lay in between. The CDR3 nucleotides are TGTGCCAGCAGCCAAGAAACGGGAGCGGGTTACGAGCAGTACTTC. Residues: CASSQETGAGYEQYF.